Below, 7 T cell receptor beta chains from the same sample are listed, as sequenced in a study of cytomegalovirus exposure and HLA in healthy donors. 13 Jbeta primers and 60 Vbeta primers were used for the PCR. Profiled with immunoSEQ multiplex PCR; TCRdb holds only in-frame clones, not every one. This sample has 150,000 to 200,000 clones; roughly 70% occur once, and the top ten carry about 1.4%. The specimen was PBMCs. These receptors all stem from a girl aged 5-17 years in good health and CMV-seronegative.

This sequence joins TRBV6-5 and TRBJ2-1; a possible D gene is TRBD1 (5 bases). Germline values: CDR1 MNHEY, CDR2 SVGAGI. The ends were cut back, 6 bases at V and 7 bases at J, with 10 bases in the middle. There are 12 residues in the CDR3. The CDR3 coding sequence is TGTGCCAGCAGCCCCCAGGGAAATGAGCAGTTCTTC. It specifies CASSPQGNEQFF.

V is TRBV10-1 and J is TRBJ1-1; D is possibly TRBD1 (5 bases). This CDR3 comprises 14 residues. Between the trimmed V and J ends, which lost 0 bases and 1 base, there was a span of 6 bases. Germline CDR1 and CDR2: WNHNN and SYGVQD (reference sequence). As DNA, the CDR3 is TGCGCCAGCAGTGAGTCGGACACGAACACTGAAGCTTTCTTT. It yields the protein CASSESDTNTEAFF.

About this clone itself: One junction end disagrees with the germline gene, perhaps due to a read error. The V call is TRBV6-1, the J call TRBJ2-5; D is possibly TRBD1 or TRBD2 (5 bases each). This CDR3 is 15 amino acids long. The germline CDR1 and CDR2 sequences are MNHNS and SASEGT. CDR3 loop: CASSEEGRVRETQYF. CDR3 bases: TGTGCCAGCAGCGAAGAGGGCAGGGTTCGAGAGACCCAGTACTTC.

CDR3 nucleotide sequence: TGTGCCAGCAGCCAGAACAGGGATTCAGGAGGCTACACCTTC. Amino acid sequence: CASSQNRDSGGYTF. This chain joins TRBV7-8 and TRBJ1-2, with a tentative D call TRBD1 (6 bases). Trimming took 5 bases from V and 8 from J, leaving 18 bases between them. This CDR3 is 14 amino acids long. From germline, CDR1 is SGHVS and CDR2 FQNEAQ.

This clone has more than one count but fewer than ten. This chain uses TRBV5-4 with TRBJ1-1, with D tentatively TRBD1 (5 bases). Germline V gene lookup returns CDR1 SGHNT and CDR2 YYREEE (reference sequence). V lost 4 bases to trimming and J lost 2 bases, with 18 bases between them. The CDR3 extends over 16 amino acids. CDR3 loop: CASSVGLGGRNTEAFF. CDR3 in DNA: TGTGCCAGCAGCGTGGGGCTGGGGGGGAGAAACACTGAAGCTTTCTTT.

This clone was picked up a small number of times. The chain is built from TRBV5-1 and TRBJ2-3; TRBD1 aligns across 9 bases. Germline V gene data show CDR1 as SGHRS and CDR2 as YFSETQ. CDR3 length: 20 amino acids. Unmatched junction bases numbered 20, after V lost 4 bases and J lost 2 bases. Here the CDR3 reads CASSPGDLRRGTGNTDTQYF. CDR3 bases: TGCGCCAGCAGCCCCGGAGATTTAAGGAGGGGGACAGGGAACACAGATACGCAGTATTTT.

This clone was detected only a few times. The chain recombines TRBV5-1 with TRBJ1-3; 11 nucleotides agree with TRBD1. Germline V gene lookup returns CDR1 SGHRS and CDR2 YFSETQ. The V segment lost 4 bases and the J segment 6 bases; nucleotides outside the gene matches: 9. There are 16 residues in the CDR3. The CDR3 DNA sequence: TGCGCCAGCAGCATTGACCCGGGACAGGGGGTAAACACCATATATTTT. This encodes CASSIDPGQGVNTIYF. Together with reference TRBV5-1 and TRBJ1-3, the CDR3 gives the full variable domain: KAGVTQTPRYLIKTRGQQVTLSCSPISGHRSVSWYQQTPGQGLQFLFEYFSETQRNKGNFPGRFSGRQFSNSRSEMNVSTLELGDSALYLCASSIDPGQGVNTIYFGEGSWLTVV.